The source of this TCR beta chain is a study of T cells expressing NK-cell markers. Study outcomes and limitations: Among CD8+ T cells from about six donors, dominant NKG2C+ clonotypes accounted for about 1.0-7.0%.

TCRdb reprocessed the 5' RACE reads, keeping one entry per CDR3 protein, no DNA. The sample holds hundreds of thousands of distinct CDR3 sequences. Comment on this clonotype: No antigen is known for it.

CDR1 SNHLY and CDR2 FYNNEI come from the germline V gene. The CDR3 runs to 15 residues. This sequence originates from a man between 18 and 35 years old in good health. The sample comprised blood T cells: a sorted CD56 or NKG2C T cell subset, CD4+ or CD8+ T cells, or bulk PBMC T cells (not recorded which). The chain carries TRBV2 and TRBJ2-6. This CDR3 is CASSDWMSGANVLTF. Full variable domain (remainder filled in from reference TRBV2 and TRBJ2-6): EPEVTQTPSHQVTQMGQEVILRCVPISNHLYFYWYRQILGQKVEFLVSFYNNEISEKSEIFDDQFSVERPDGSNFTLKIRSTKLEDSAMYFCASSDWMSGANVLTFGAGSRLTVL.